This TCR beta chain was observed in a study of human T cells and chemical hapten exposure. Study background: Throughout a study of about 24 weeks, patients underwent weekly scalp administration of diphenylcyclopropenone doses.

Separate cDNA molecules received unique molecular identifiers, which the library attached to them. TCRdb itself ran the RACE reads through MiXCR, one entry per CDR3 protein. The profile covers some 180,000 distinct CDR3 sequences, with about 22% appearing a single time and over 2% taken by the ten largest. Time point noted: patch test 3, about 24 weeks after DPC sensitization. Stated treatment: therapeutic diphenylcyclopropenone sensitization with weekly scalp DPC. CDR1 is ENHRY and CDR2 is SYGVKD in the germline V gene. V lost 8 bases, J lost 3 bases, and 10 bases lay in between. This CDR3 comprises 13 residues.

This sequence originates from a middle-aged woman with alopecia areata. Some clones in this sample may be carry-over from other donors' samples. The source was whole blood, collected in connection with sensitization to the hapten diphenylcyclopropenone (DPC). The chain carries TRBV10-3 and TRBJ2-2; no firm D call. CDR3 region: CAIRAGDTGELFF. DNA of the CDR3: TGTGCCATCCGGGCAGGCGACACCGGGGAGCTGTTTTTT.